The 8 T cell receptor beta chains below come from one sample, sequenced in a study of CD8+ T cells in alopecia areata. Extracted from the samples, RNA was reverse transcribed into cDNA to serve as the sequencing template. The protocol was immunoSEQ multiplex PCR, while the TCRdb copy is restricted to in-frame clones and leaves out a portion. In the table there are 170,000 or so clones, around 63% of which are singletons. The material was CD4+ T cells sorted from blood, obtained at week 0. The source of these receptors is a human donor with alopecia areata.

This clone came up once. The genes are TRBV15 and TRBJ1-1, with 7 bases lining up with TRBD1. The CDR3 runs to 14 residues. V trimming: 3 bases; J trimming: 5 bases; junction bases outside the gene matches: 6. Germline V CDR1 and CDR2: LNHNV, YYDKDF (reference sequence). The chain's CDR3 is CATSRDSGGTEAFF. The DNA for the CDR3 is TGTGCCACCAGCAGGGATTCAGGGGGAACTGAAGCTTTCTTT.

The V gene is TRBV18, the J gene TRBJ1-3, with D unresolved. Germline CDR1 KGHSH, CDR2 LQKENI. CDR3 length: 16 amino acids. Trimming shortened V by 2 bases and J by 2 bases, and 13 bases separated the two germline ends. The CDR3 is CASSPSGIWAGNTIYF. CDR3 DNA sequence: TGTGCCAGCTCACCAAGCGGAATTTGGGCTGGAAACACCATATATTTT.

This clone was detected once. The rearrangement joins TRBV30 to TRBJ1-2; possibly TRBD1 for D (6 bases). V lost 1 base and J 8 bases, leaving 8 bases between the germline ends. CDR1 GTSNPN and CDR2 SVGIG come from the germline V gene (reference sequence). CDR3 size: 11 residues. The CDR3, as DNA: TGTGCCTGGAGTGCCAGGGGCGGCTACACCTTC. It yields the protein CAWSARGGYTF. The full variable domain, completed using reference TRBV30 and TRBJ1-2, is SQTIHQWPATLVQPVGSPLSLECTVEGTSNPNLYWYRQAAGRGLQLLFYSVGIGQISSEVPQNLSASRPQDRQFILSSKKLLLSDSGFYLCAWSARGGYTFGSGTRLTVV.

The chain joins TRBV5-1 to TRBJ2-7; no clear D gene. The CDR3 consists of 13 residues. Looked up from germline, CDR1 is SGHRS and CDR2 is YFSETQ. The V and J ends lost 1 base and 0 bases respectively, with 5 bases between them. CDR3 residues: CASSLWGSYEQYF. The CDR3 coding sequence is TGCGCCAGCAGCTTGTGGGGCTCCTACGAGCAGTACTTC.

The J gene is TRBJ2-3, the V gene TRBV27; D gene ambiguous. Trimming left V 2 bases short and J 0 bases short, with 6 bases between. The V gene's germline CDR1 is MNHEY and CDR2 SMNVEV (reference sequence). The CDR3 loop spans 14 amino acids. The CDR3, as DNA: TGTGCCAGCAGTTTAGCGGAAAGCACAGATACGCAGTATTTT. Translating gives CASSLAESTDTQYF.

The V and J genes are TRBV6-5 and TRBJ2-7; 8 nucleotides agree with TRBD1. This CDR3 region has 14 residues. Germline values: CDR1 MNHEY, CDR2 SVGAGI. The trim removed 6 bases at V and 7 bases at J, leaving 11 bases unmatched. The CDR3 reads CASSGQGAAWEQYF. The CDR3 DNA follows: TGTGCCAGCAGCGGACAGGGTGCAGCGTGGGAGCAGTACTTC.

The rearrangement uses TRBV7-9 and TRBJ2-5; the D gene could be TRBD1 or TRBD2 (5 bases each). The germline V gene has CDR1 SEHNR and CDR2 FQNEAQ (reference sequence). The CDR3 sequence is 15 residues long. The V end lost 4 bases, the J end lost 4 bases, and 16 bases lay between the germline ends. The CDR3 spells CASSSTGTLGETQYF. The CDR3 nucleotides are TGTGCCAGCAGCTCCACCGGGACCCTGGGAGAGACCCAGTACTTC.

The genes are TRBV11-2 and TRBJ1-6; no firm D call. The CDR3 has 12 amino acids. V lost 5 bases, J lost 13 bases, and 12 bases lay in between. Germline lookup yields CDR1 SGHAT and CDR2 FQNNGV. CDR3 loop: CASSPPAGPLHF. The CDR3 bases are TGTGCCAGCAGCCCCCCCGCCGGTCCCCTCCACTTT. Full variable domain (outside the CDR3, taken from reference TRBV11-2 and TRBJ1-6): EAGVAQSPRYKIIEKRQSVAFWCNPISGHATLYWYQQILGQGPKLLIQFQNNGVVDDSQLPKDRFSAERLKGVDSTLKIQPAKLEDSAVYLCASSPPAGPLHFGNGTRLTVT.